The 5 T cell receptor beta chains presented below share a single source sample, sequenced in a study of prognosis after radiotherapy for stage I lung cancer. Starting from genomic DNA, TCR beta CDR3 was amplified through two-round multiplex PCR. Individual primers that were specific to each TRBV and TRBJ gene served in first-round PCR. TCRdb re-called the multiplex PCR reads with MiXCR, one entry per CDR3 protein. The sample carries some 28,000 distinct CDR3 sequences, around 32% recorded once. Specimen: PBMCs, collected before or after stereotactic body radiation therapy (not recorded which). The source is a donor older than 45 with non-small cell lung cancer.

This clonotype has at least ten counts. CDR3 in DNA: TGTGCCAGCAGTTTGGGGCCCGCATTCGATGGCGAGCAGTACTTC. Translated: CASSLGPAFDGEQYF. This chain uses TRBV12-3 or TRBV12-4 with TRBJ2-7, with D possibly matching TRBD1 (5 bases). V was pared by 3 bases and J by 6 bases, with 18 bases between. CDR3 length: 15 amino acids.

This clonotype came up many times. This rearrangement joins TRBV29-1 to TRBJ1-1; a possible D gene is TRBD1 (5 bases). Between the trimmed V and J ends, which lost 4 bases and 6 bases, there was a span of 12 bases. Germline values: CDR1 SQVTM, CDR2 ANQGSEA. The CDR3 loop spans 12 amino acids. In nucleotides, the CDR3 is TGCAGCGTTGCGGGGGGTGCCCCTGAAGCTTTCTTT. Its translation is CSVAGGAPEAFF. Full variable domain (outside the CDR3, taken from reference TRBV29-1 and TRBJ1-1): SAVISQKPSRDICQRGTSLTIQCQVDSQVTMMFWYRQQPGQSLTLIATANQGSEATYESGFVIDKFPISRPNLTFSTLTVSNMSPEDSSIYLCSVAGGAPEAFFGQGTRLTVV.

The J gene is TRBJ1-4, the V gene TRBV12-3 or TRBV12-4, with D perhaps TRBD1 (6 bases). CDR3 size: 15 residues. Trimming pared 6 bases from V and 2 bases from J, leaving 13 bases between. CDR3 in amino acids: CASSLTGYTNEKLFF. The CDR3, as DNA: TGTGCCAGCAGCCTTACAGGGTATACTAATGAAAAACTGTTTTTT.

The chain employs TRBV6-1 and TRBJ1-2; D perhaps matches TRBD1 (6 bases). The V gene's germline CDR1 is MNHNS and CDR2 SASEGT. This CDR3 comprises 18 residues. Trimming pared 2 bases from V and 11 bases from J, leaving 30 bases between. CDR3 sequence reads: CASSERTGGVIVGIPYTF. CDR3 nucleotides: TGTGCCAGCAGTGAACGGACGGGGGGCGTGATCGTCGGTATTCCTTACACCTTC.

The rearrangement links TRBV28 to TRBJ2-7; D is uncertain. The CDR3 is 16 amino acids. The germline gives CDR1 MDHEN, CDR2 SYDVKM. V shed 6 bases and J shed 0 bases, with 18 bases lying between them. The CDR3 DNA sequence: TGTGCCAGCAGCCCACCTCGGTTGTACAGCTCCTACGAGCAGTACTTC. Translated: CASSPPRLYSSYEQYF.